This T cell receptor beta chain was recorded in a study of T cells in Graves' hyperthyroidism and ophthalmopathy. From RNA transcripts, TCR beta CDR3 regions were amplified. First-round RT-PCR of the TCR CDR3 relied on the HTBI primer set. TCRdb processed the multiplex PCR reads anew with MiXCR; each CDR3 protein has one entry. Counted here are hundreds of thousands of distinct CDR3 sequences, 15% to 20% occurring once; the ten biggest clones make up 16%. Findings and limits, study-wide: The model's output predicted ophthalmopathy at a median of about 5.9 months prior to onset. Blood held most thyroid clonotypes expanded above 0.001 frequency.

Exclusion of a patient resulted from uncontrolled infection, other autoimmune disease, pregnancy or lactation. Based on clinical symptoms, serum thyroxine and TRAb, thyroid ultrasound and orbital computed tomography, diagnoses were reached. V lost 0 bases, J lost 4 bases, and 4 bases stayed unmatched. Germline V gives CDR1 KGHSH, CDR2 LQKENI. The CDR3 contains 16 residues. This clonotype was observed many times. The antigen remains undetermined. This receptor was taken from a woman aged 45-60 years with Graves' hyperthyroidism that later progressed to Graves' ophthalmopathy. This chain joins TRBV18 and TRBJ2-1; TRBD2 matches 9 bases. Sample: blood. Here the CDR3 reads CASSPPSGGIYNEQFF. CDR3 coding DNA: TGTGCCAGCTCACCACCGAGCGGGGGGATATACAATGAGCAGTTCTTC.